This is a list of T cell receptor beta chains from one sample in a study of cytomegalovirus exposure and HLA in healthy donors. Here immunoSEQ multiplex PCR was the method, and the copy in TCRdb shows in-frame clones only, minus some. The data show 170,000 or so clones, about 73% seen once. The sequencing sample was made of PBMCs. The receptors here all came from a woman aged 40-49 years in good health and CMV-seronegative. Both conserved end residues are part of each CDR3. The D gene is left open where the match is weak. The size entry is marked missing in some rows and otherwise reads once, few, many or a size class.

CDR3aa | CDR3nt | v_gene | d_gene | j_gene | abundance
CSAKLPGGNYGYTF | TGCAGCGCCAAACTCCCTGGGGGGAACTATGGCTACACCTTC | TRBV29-1 | . | TRBJ1-2 | .
CSANEGGGHEKLFF | TGCAGCGCCAACGAGGGGGGGGGTCATGAAAAACTGTTTTTT | TRBV29-1 | . | TRBJ1-4 | .
CASSLGGEQFF | TGTGCCAGCAGCCTCGGGGGGGAGCAGTTCTTC | TRBV11-2 | TRBD2 | TRBJ2-1 | once
CASRTDRVRYGYTF | TGTGCCAGCAGGACTGACAGAGTCCGCTATGGCTACACCTTC | TRBV7-9 | . | TRBJ1-2 | few
CASSLVGSTEAFF | TGCGCCAGCAGCTTGGTGGGGAGTACTGAAGCTTTCTTT | TRBV5-1 | . | TRBJ1-1 | .
CASSENDRAEAFF | TGTGCCAGCAGTGAAAACGACAGGGCTGAAGCTTTCTTT | TRBV6-5 | TRBD1 | TRBJ1-1 | .
CASKGGYRTDTQYF | TGTGCCAGCAAGGGAGGGTATCGCACAGATACGCAGTATTTT | TRBV27 | TRBD2 | TRBJ2-3 | .
CASSPFGQALRSGYTF | TGTGCCAGCTCACCATTCGGACAGGCCTTACGGAGTGGCTACACCTTC | TRBV18 | TRBD1 | TRBJ1-2 | .
CASTPGRSREQYF | TGTGCCAGCACCCCCGGGAGGTCTCGAGAGCAGTACTTC | TRBV6-1 | TRBD2 | TRBJ2-7 | once
CASSSNIPVYGYTF | TGTGCCAGTAGTAGCAACATCCCCGTCTATGGCTACACCTTC | TRBV19 | . | TRBJ1-2 | few
CASSVNPTGPAEKLFF | TGTGCCAGCAGCGTAAATCCCACGGGTCCGGCTGAAAAACTGTTTTTT | TRBV7-6 | . | TRBJ1-4 | .
CASSQSGTGDEKLFF | TGTGCCAGCAGCCAATCCGGGACAGGAGACGAAAAACTGTTTTTT | TRBV4-2 | TRBD1 | TRBJ1-4 | once
CASRQGQDNTDTQYF | TGCGCCAGCAGACAAGGACAGGACAACACAGATACGCAGTATTTT | TRBV5-1 | TRBD1 | TRBJ2-3 | .
CASSSRRSGGAGDTQYF | TGTGCCAGCAGCTCCCGGAGGAGCGGGGGGGCCGGAGATACGCAGTATTTT | TRBV7-9 | TRBD2 | TRBJ2-3 | .
CASSLKTARGRETQYF | TGTGCCAGCAGCCTCAAGACAGCCAGGGGGCGAGAGACCCAGTACTTC | TRBV7-8 | TRBD1 | TRBJ2-5 | .
CASSTRDRGGKLFF | TGCGCCAGCAGCACCCGGGACAGGGGAGGGAAACTGTTTTTT | TRBV5-1 | TRBD1 | TRBJ1-4 | .
CASSLGTGYSYEQYF | TGTGCCAGCAGTCTCGGTACAGGATACTCCTACGAGCAGTACTTC | TRBV6-5 | . | TRBJ2-7 | .
CASSIRGEETQYF | TGTGCCAGCTCTATTCGGGGTGAGGAGACCCAGTACTTC | TRBV6-1 | . | TRBJ2-5 | .
CASRSGTGAPYEQYF | TGTGCCAGCAGGTCTGGGACAGGGGCGCCCTACGAGCAGTACTTC | TRBV28 | TRBD1 | TRBJ2-7 | once